This TCR beta chain came from a study of T cells in Graves' hyperthyroidism and ophthalmopathy. Regions amplified from RNA transcripts were the TCR beta CDR3 regions. HTBI primers were employed in a first-round RT-PCR of the TCR CDR3. MiXCR was run by TCRdb on the multiplex PCR reads, yielding one entry per CDR3 protein. Of 530,000 or so distinct CDR3 sequences in the sample, about 15% were seen once. This clonotype was found a few times. The CDR3 extends over 16 amino acids. V gave up 4 bases and J gave up 3 bases; unmatched junction bases: 5. The germline gives CDR1 SGHDT, CDR2 YYEEEE. The sample taken for sequencing was blood. The rearrangement links TRBV5-6 to TRBJ2-6; 9 bases match TRBD1. This receptor was identified in a woman aged 18-35 years with Graves' ophthalmopathy. This CDR3 reads CASSLGTGNGANVLTF. The CDR3 coding sequence is TGTGCCAGCAGCCTTGGGACAGGGAATGGGGCCAACGTCCTGACTTTC. Using reference TRBV5-6 and TRBJ2-6 for the parts outside the CDR3, the full variable domain is DAGVTQSPTHLIKTRGQQVTLRCSPKSGHDTVSWYQQALGQGPQFIFQYYEEEERQRGNFPDRFSGHQFPNYSSELNVNALLLGDSALYLCASSLGTGNGANVLTFGAGSRLTVL.